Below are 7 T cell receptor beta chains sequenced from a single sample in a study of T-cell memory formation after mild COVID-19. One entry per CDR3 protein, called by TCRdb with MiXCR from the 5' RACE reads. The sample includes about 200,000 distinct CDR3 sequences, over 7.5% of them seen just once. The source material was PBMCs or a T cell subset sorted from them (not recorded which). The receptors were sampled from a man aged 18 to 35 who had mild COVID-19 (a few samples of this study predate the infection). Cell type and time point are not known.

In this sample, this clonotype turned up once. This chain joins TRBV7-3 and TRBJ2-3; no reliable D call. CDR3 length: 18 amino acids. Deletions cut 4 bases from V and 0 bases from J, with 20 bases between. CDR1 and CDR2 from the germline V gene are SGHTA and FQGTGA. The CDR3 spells CASSSPGRSVSSTDTQYF. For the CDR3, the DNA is TGTGCCAGCAGCTCACCGGGCCGCTCCGTTTCTAGCACAGATACGCAGTATTTT.

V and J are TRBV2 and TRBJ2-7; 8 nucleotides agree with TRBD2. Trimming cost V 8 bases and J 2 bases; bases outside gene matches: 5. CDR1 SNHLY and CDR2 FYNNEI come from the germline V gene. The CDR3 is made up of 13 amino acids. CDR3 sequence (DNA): TGTGCCAGCGGCTTAGCGGGGCCCTACGAGCAGTACGTC. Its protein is CASGLAGPYEQYV.

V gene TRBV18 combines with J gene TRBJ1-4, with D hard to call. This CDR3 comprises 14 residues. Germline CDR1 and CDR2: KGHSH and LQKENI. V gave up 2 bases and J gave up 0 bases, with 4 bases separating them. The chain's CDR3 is CASSPVATNEKLFF. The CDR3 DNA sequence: TGTGCCAGCTCACCAGTTGCAACTAATGAAAAACTGTTTTTT.

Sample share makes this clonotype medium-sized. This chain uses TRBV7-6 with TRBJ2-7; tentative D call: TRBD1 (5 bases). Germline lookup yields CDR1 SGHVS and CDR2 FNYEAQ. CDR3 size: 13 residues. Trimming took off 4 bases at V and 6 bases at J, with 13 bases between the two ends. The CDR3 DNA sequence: TGTGCCAGCAGCTCAACCCACCAGGGCGAGCAGTACTTC. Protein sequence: CASSSTHQGEQYF.

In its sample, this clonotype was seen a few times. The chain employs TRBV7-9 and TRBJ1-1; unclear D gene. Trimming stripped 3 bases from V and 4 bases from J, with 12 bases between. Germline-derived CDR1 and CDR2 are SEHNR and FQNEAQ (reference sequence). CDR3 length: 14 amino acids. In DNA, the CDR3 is TGTGCCAGCAGCTTCGATTGGGTAAGCACTGAAGCTTTCTTT. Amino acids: CASSFDWVSTEAFF.

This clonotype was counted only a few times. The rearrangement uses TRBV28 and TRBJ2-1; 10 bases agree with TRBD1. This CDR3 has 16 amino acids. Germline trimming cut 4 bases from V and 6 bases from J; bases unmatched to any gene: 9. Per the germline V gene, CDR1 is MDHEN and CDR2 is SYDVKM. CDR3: CASSSHDRGLGNEQFF. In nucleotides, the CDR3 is TGTGCCAGCAGTTCCCACGACAGGGGGCTGGGCAATGAGCAGTTCTTC.

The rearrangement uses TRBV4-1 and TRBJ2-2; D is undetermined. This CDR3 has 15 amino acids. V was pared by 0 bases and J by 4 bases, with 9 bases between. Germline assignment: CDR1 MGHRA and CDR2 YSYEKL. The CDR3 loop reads CASSQDPLGTGELFF. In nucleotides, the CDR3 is TGCGCCAGCAGCCAAGACCCCTTAGGCACCGGGGAGCTGTTTTTT.